A selection of T cell receptor beta chains follows, all from one sample in a study of shared clonotypes between healthy human individuals. Generated by immunoSEQ multiplex PCR, the TCRdb table keeps only in-frame clones and is missing some. The sample lists roughly 2.1 million clones, around 93% occurring once. The sequenced sample consisted of naive CD8+ T cells from PBMCs. The origin of the receptors is a man aged 18 to 30 in good health. Some clones in this sample may be carry-over from other donors' samples. Each CDR3 is given with its conserved first and last residue. A D gene is named only where the DNA matches it firmly. The size field is filled for only some rows; it gives once, few, many or a size class.

-	TRBV7-9	TRBJ2-5	-	CASSTASGDGETQYF	TGTGCCAGCAGCACCGCTTCAGGGGACGGGGAGACCCAGTACTTC
TRBD2	TRBV5-3	TRBJ2-4	-	CARSAVPSGGEVQFRDIQYF	TGTGCCAGAAGCGCAGTTCCTAGCGGCGGGGAGGTTCAGTTCCGTGACATTCAGTACTTC
TRBD2	TRBV5-5	TRBJ2-1	-	CASSAGLMYGNEQFF	TGTGCCAGCAGCGCGGGACTAATGTACGGGAATGAGCAGTTCTTC
-	TRBV4-2	TRBJ2-7	-	CASRINALGAYEQYF	TGTGCCAGCCGAATAAACGCTTTAGGAGCCTACGAGCAGTACTTC
-	TRBV27	TRBJ2-1	-	CASSGGTASHNEQFF	TGTGCCAGCAGTGGAGGGACCGCTTCCCACAATGAGCAGTTCTTC
TRBD2	TRBV6-6	TRBJ2-7	once	CASSPEDGRPYEQYF	TGTGCCAGCAGCCCTGAGGACGGGAGGCCCTACGAGCAGTACTTC
TRBD1	TRBV27	TRBJ1-1	-	CASRRTGGSTEAFF	TGTGCCAGCAGGAGGACAGGGGGGAGCACTGAAGCTTTCTTT
TRBD1	TRBV27	TRBJ2-2	once	CASRGQGGTGELFF	TGTGCCAGCCGTGGACAGGGGGGGACCGGGGAGCTGTTTTTT
TRBD1	TRBV28	TRBJ2-1	-	CASSYSTGKYQFF	TGTGCCAGCAGTTACTCGACAGGGAAATACCAGTTCTTC
-	TRBV30	TRBJ1-1	-	CASQGGLEAFF	TGTGCCTCCCAAGGGGGGCTGGAAGCTTTCTTT
-	TRBV5-6	TRBJ2-5	-	CASSPGTRTGTQYF	TGTGCCAGCAGCCCCGGGACTAGGACAGGGACCCAGTACTTC
TRBD2	TRBV9	TRBJ2-6	-	CASSPLAGVGSGANVLTF	TGTGCCAGCAGCCCACTGGCGGGAGTAGGATCGGGGGCCAACGTCCTGACTTTC
-	TRBV19	TRBJ1-1	few	CASSINLPNPDTEAFF	TGTGCCAGTAGTATTAACCTGCCCAACCCTGACACTGAAGCTTTCTTT
TRBD2	TRBV4-3	TRBJ2-1	-	CASSQDRAGGPLNEQFF	TGCGCCAGCAGCCAAGATCGGGCGGGAGGGCCTCTGAATGAGCAGTTCTTC
-	TRBV27	TRBJ2-3	-	CASSPRQVSTDTQYF	TGTGCCAGCAGTCCCAGACAGGTTAGCACAGATACGCAGTATTTT
-	TRBV11-1	TRBJ1-5	-	CASSPADGYSNQPQHF	TGTGCCAGCAGCCCAGCGGACGGGTATAGCAATCAGCCCCAGCATTTT
TRBD1	TRBV5-1	TRBJ2-7	-	CASSLTLLRAGGVYEQYF	TGCGCCAGCAGCTTGACTCTGTTGCGGGCAGGGGGCGTCTACGAGCAGTACTTC
-	TRBV28	TRBJ2-2	-	CASSLGQNTGELFF	TGTGCCAGCAGTCTGGGACAGAACACCGGGGAGCTGTTTTTT
-	TRBV6-1	TRBJ2-2	-	CASRAGELFF	TGTGCCAGCAGGGCCGGGGAGCTGTTTTTT
-	TRBV21-1	TRBJ2-3	-	CASSKFGGGIISTDTQYF	-
-	TRBV28	TRBJ1-2	-	CASSSNLWTLYGYTF	TGTGCCAGCAGCTCTAATTTATGGACCCTTTATGGCTACACCTTC
-	TRBV9	TRBJ2-7	-	CASSGLESGQYF	TGTGCCAGCAGCGGACTAGAGTCCGGGCAGTACTTC
-	TRBV6-5	TRBJ2-7	-	CASSYSKGVSSYEQYF	TGTGCCAGCAGTTACTCTAAGGGGGTGAGCTCCTACGAGCAGTACTTC
TRBD1	TRBV11-2	TRBJ2-2	-	CASSLDRTGWHTGELFF	TGTGCCAGCAGCTTAGATCGGACAGGGTGGCACACCGGGGAGCTGTTTTTT
-	TRBV9	TRBJ1-3	-	CASSPPGNTIYF	TGTGCCAGCAGCCCACCCGGAAACACCATATATTTT
-	TRBV6-1	TRBJ2-7	-	CASSEGGRPYEQYF	TGTGCCAGCAGTGAAGGAGGGCGGCCCTACGAGCAGTACTTC
TRBD1	TRBV28	TRBJ2-7	-	CASALPTGQGLYEQYF	TGTGCCAGCGCCCTCCCTACGGGACAGGGTTTGTACGAGCAGTACTTC
TRBD1	TRBV7-9	TRBJ2-5	-	CASSVGTGCQETQYF	TGTGCCAGCAGCGTAGGGACAGGGTGTCAGGAGACCCAGTACTTC